This T cell receptor (beta chain) was identified in a study of blood T cell repertoires in COVID-19. Study-wide context: Sites in the United States, Italy and Spain provided acute and convalescent COVID-19 samples. PBMCs, B-cell-depleted T cells, or T cells provided the cDNA or gDNA that made up the material.

In the original analysis: Nucleated cell counts were estimated from reference gene primer amplification. Profiling relied on immunoSEQ multiplex PCR, and the TCRdb table lists in-frame clones only, not all of them. V, J and clone size are those of that table, while D and trimming were read from the DNA. The profile covers more than 95,000 clones, with roughly 69% appearing a single time and approximately 2.3% taken by the ten largest. This CDR3 is built from 16 residues. Trimming cost V 6 bases and J 2 bases; bases outside gene matches: 11. Germline lookup yields CDR1 MGHRA and CDR2 YSYEKL. A few counts support this clone.

The material sequenced was peripheral blood. This receptor was obtained from a woman aged 70-85 years with acute or convalescent COVID-19. The V call is TRBV4-1, the J call TRBJ2-7, with TRBD2 matching over 9 bases. The CDR3 is CASRPQETSGTYEQYF. The DNA for the CDR3 is TGCGCCAGCAGACCTCAAGAGACTAGCGGTACCTACGAGCAGTACTTC.